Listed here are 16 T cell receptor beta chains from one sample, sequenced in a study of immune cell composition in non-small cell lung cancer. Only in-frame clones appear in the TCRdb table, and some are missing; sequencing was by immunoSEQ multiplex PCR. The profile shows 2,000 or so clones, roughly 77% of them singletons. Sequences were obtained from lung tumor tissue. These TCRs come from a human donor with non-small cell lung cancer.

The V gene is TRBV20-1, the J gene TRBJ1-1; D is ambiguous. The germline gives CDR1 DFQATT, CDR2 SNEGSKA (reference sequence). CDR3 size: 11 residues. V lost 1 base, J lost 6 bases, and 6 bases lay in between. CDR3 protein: CSARAVAEAFF. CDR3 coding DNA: TGCAGTGCTAGAGCGGTCGCTGAAGCTTTCTTT.

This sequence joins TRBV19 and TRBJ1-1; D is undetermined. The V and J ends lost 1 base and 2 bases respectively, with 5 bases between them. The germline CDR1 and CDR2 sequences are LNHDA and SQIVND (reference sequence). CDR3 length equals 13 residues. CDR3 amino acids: CASSIGRNTEAFF. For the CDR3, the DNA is TGTGCCAGTAGTATAGGGAGAAACACTGAAGCTTTCTTT.

Here the CDR3 reads CASSQLTVNTEAFF. The CDR3 bases are TGTGCCAGCAGCCAACTTACAGTGAACACTGAAGCTTTCTTT. This rearrangement joins TRBV4-2 to TRBJ1-1; D unresolved. The CDR3 runs 14 residues. Germline loops: CDR1 LGHNA, CDR2 YNFKEQ. The V end was cut by 2 bases, the J end by 0 bases, with 7 bases between.

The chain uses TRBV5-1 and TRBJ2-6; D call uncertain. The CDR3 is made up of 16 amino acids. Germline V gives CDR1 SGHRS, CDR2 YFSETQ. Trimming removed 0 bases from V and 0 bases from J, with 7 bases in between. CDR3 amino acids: CASSLVRSSGANVLTF. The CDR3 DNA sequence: TGCGCCAGCAGCTTGGTGCGGAGCTCTGGGGCCAACGTCCTGACTTTC.

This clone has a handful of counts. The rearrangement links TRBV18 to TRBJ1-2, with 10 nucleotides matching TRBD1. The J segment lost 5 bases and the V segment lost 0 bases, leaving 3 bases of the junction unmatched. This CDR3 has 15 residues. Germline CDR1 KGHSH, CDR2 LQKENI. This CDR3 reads CASSPPGQGRYGYTF. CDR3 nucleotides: TGTGCCAGCTCACCACCGGGACAGGGGAGGTATGGCTACACCTTC.

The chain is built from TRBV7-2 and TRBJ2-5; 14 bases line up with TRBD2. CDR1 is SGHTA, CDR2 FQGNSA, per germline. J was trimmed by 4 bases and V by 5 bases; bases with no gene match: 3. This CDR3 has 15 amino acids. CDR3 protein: CASSLGLAGGETQYF. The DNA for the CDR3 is TGTGCCAGCAGCCTAGGACTAGCGGGAGGAGAGACCCAGTACTTC.

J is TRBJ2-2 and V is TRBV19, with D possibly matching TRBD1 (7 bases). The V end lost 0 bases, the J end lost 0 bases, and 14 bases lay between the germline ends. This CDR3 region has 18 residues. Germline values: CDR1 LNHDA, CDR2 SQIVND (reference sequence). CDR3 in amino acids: CASSIEGGGVSNTGELFF. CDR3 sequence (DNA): TGTGCCAGTAGTATAGAAGGAGGGGGCGTCTCGAACACCGGGGAGCTGTTTTTT.

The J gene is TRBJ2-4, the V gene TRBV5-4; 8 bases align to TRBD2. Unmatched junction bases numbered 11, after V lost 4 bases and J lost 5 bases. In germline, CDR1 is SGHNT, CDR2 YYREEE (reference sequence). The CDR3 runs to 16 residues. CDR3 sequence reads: CASSRGLREGENIQYF. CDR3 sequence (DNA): TGTGCCAGCAGCCGGGGGTTACGGGAGGGAGAAAACATTCAGTACTTC.

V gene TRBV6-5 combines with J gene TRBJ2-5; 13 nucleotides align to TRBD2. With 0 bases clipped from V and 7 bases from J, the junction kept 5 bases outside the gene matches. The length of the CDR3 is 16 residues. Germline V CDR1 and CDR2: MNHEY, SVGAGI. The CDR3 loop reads CASSYSGLAGVATQYF. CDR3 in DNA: TGTGCCAGCAGTTACTCTGGACTAGCGGGAGTAGCGACCCAGTACTTC.

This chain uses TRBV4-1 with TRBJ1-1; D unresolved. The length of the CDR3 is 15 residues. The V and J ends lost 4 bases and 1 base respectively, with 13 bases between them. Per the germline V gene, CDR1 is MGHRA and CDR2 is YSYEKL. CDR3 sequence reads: CASSPYSRSNTEAFF. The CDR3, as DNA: TGCGCCAGCAGCCCTTACTCACGATCGAACACTGAAGCTTTCTTT.

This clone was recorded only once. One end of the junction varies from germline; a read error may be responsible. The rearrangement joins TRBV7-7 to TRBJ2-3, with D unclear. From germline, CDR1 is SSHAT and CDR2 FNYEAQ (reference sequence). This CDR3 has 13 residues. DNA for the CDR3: TGTGCTAGCAGACCTCTAACCACAGATACGCAGTATTTT. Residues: CASRPLTTDTQYF.

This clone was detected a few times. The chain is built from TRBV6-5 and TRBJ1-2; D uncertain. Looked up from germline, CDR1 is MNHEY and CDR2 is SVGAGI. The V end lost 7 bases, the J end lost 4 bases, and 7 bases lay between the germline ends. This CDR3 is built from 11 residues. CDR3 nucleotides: TGTGCCAGCACTGCGGGCTATGGCTACACCTTC. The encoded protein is CASTAGYGYTF.

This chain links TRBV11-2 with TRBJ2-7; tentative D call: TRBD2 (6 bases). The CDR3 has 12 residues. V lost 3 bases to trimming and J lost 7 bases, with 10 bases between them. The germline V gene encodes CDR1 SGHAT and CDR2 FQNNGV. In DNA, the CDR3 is TGTGCCAGCAGCTTTTCGGGGGTAGAGCAGTACTTC. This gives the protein CASSFSGVEQYF.

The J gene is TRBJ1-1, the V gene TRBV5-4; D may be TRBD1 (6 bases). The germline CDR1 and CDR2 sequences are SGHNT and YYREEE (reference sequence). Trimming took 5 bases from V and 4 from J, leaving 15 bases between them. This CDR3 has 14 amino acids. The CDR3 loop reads CASRSFQGTTEAFF. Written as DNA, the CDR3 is TGTGCCAGCAGGTCATTTCAGGGGACCACTGAAGCTTTCTTT.

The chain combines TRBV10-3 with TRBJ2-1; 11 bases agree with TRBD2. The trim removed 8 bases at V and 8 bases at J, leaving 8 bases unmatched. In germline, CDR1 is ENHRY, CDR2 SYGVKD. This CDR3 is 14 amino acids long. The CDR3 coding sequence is TGTGCCATCCATAGCGGGAGGGCCATCGATGAGCAGTTCTTC. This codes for CAIHSGRAIDEQFF.

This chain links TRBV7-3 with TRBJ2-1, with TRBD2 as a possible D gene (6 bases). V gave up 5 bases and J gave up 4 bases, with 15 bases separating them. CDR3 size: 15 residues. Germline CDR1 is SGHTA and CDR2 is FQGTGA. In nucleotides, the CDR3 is TGTGCCAGCAGCGTAGGGGCGGGGTCATACAATGAGCAGTTCTTC. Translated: CASSVGAGSYNEQFF.